In this sample, the clone carrying this T cell receptor (beta chain) turned up many times. Its antigen is still unknown. RNA transcripts yielded amplified TCR beta CDR3 regions. HTBI primers were employed in a first-round RT-PCR of the TCR CDR3. MiXCR was run by TCRdb on the multiplex PCR reads, yielding one entry per CDR3 protein. This sample carries some 720,000 distinct CDR3 sequences, approximately 16% of them seen once, and the ten largest clones take over 7.5%. The data are from a study of T cells in Graves' hyperthyroidism and ophthalmopathy. General observations from the study: Prediction of ophthalmopathy progression came a median roughly 6.7 months pre-onset.

The CDR3 sequence is 15 residues long. The ends lost 6 bases at V and 6 bases at J; junction bases unmatched: 9. Germline loops: CDR1 LNHDA, CDR2 SQIVND (reference sequence). This receptor was identified in a young man with Graves' hyperthyroidism. This chain links TRBV19 with TRBJ2-4, with TRBD1 identical over 9 bases. The sequencing sample was made of blood. CDR3 residues: CASRPGQGILNIQYF. The CDR3 DNA reads as TGTGCCAGTAGGCCCGGACAGGGGATCCTAAACATTCAGTACTTC. Using reference TRBV19 and TRBJ2-4 for the parts outside the CDR3, the full variable domain is DGGITQSPKYLFRKEGQNVTLSCEQNLNHDAMYWYRQDPGQGLRLIYYSQIVNDFQKGDIAEGYSVSREKKESFPLTVTSAQKNPTAFYLCASRPGQGILNIQYFGAGTRLSVL.